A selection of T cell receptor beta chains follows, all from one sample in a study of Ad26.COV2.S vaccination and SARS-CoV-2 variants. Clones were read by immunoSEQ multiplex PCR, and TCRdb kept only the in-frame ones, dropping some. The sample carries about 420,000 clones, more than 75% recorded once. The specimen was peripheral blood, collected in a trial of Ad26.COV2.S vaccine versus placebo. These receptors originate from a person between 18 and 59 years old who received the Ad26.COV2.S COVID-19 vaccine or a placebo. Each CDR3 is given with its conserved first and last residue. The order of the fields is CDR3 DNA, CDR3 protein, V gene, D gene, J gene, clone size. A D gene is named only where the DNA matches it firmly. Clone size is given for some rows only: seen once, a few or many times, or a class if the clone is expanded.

DNA: TGTGCCAGCAGGTCGGGTCGGGGAGAGGAGACCCAGTACTTC
CDR3: CASRSGRGEETQYF
V: TRBV3-1/TRBV3-2
D: -
J: TRBJ2-5
size: -

DNA: TGTGCCAGCAGCCGCGTACAAGGCAGGGGGCGCGTAGGCTACACCTTC
CDR3: CASSRVQGRGRVGYTF
V: TRBV9
D: TRBD1
J: TRBJ1-2
size: -

DNA: TGTGCCAGCAGCTTGGCAGGGGGTAATTCACCCCTCCACTTT
CDR3: CASSLAGGNSPLHF
V: TRBV7-8
D: TRBD1
J: TRBJ1-6
size: -

DNA: TGTGCCAGCAGCTCACCAACTGCCCTGAAGACCCAGTACTTC
CDR3: CASSSPTALKTQYF
V: TRBV5-4
D: -
J: TRBJ2-5
size: -

DNA: TGTGCCTCGGGGACAGGTTCCTACGAGCAGTACTTC
CDR3: CASGTGSYEQYF
V: TRBV28
D: TRBD1
J: TRBJ2-7
size: -

DNA: TGCGCCAGCAGCCAAGACCGGCAGGACTACGAGCAGTACTTC
CDR3: CASSQDRQDYEQYF
V: TRBV4-3
D: -
J: TRBJ2-7
size: -

DNA: TGCGCCAGCAGCCAACCGTCGTCGAGCGGTGAGCAGTTCTTC
CDR3: CASSQPSSSGEQFF
V: TRBV4-1
D: -
J: TRBJ2-1
size: -

DNA: TGTGCCAGCTCACCGCTAGAACAGAATGAGCAGTTCTTC
CDR3: CASSPLEQNEQFF
V: TRBV18
D: -
J: TRBJ2-1
size: few

DNA: TGTGCCAGCAGCTTCGGGACAGGTCAATCCGAGCAGTACTTC
CDR3: CASSFGTGQSEQYF
V: TRBV7-9
D: TRBD1
J: TRBJ2-7
size: -

DNA: TGTGCCAGCAACTATCGAGGCGGGACAGATACGCAGTATTTT
CDR3: CASNYRGGTDTQYF
V: TRBV7-9
D: -
J: TRBJ2-3
size: -

DNA: TGTGCCAGTTGCACAGCGGGCGTATACAATGAGCAGTTCTTC
CDR3: CASCTAGVYNEQFF
V: TRBV6-4
D: -
J: TRBJ2-1
size: -

DNA: TGTGCCAGCAGCTTAAACCCAGGGGACGCGACGAACTATGGCTACACCTTC
CDR3: CASSLNPGDATNYGYTF
V: TRBV5-4
D: -
J: TRBJ1-2
size: -

DNA: TGCGCCAGCAGCCAAGGCCCCCTAGCGGGGGGCTTCGGTGAGCAGTACTTC
CDR3: CASSQGPLAGGFGEQYF
V: TRBV4-1
D: TRBD2
J: TRBJ2-7
size: -

DNA: TGTGCCAGCAGCAATGGACAGGGGGTTAGTGAAGCTTTCTTT
CDR3: CASSNGQGVSEAFF
V: TRBV13
D: TRBD1
J: TRBJ1-1
size: -

DNA: TGTGCCAGCAGTCTAGCGGTTCTTAGCACAGATACGCAGTATTTT
CDR3: CASSLAVLSTDTQYF
V: TRBV7-2
D: TRBD2
J: TRBJ2-3
size: -

DNA: TGTGCCAGTAGTATGGGGCGGGGATCGCCCTACAATGAGCAGTTCTTC
CDR3: CASSMGRGSPYNEQFF
V: TRBV19
D: -
J: TRBJ2-1
size: -

DNA: TGTGCCAGCAGCTTAGATCGGGGGGGATACGGCTACACCTTC
CDR3: CASSLDRGGYGYTF
V: TRBV11-2
D: -
J: TRBJ1-2
size: -

DNA: TGTGCCAGCTCACGGGCCTCGGTGAACACTGAAGCTTTCTTT
CDR3: CASSRASVNTEAFF
V: TRBV18
D: -
J: TRBJ1-1
size: -

DNA: TGTGCCAGCAGCTTGCCGATAGGACAGTTGTATAATTCACCCCTCCACTTT
CDR3: CASSLPIGQLYNSPLHF
V: TRBV7-2
D: -
J: TRBJ1-6
size: -

DNA: TGTGCCATCAGTGAGCCCGGGACAGGGGGTCAAGAGACCCAGTACTTC
CDR3: CAISEPGTGGQETQYF
V: TRBV10-3
D: TRBD1
J: TRBJ2-5
size: -

DNA: TGTGCCAGCAGCTTGACAGGGAACGAGCAGTACTTC
CDR3: CASSLTGNEQYF
V: TRBV5-6
D: -
J: TRBJ2-7
size: -

DNA: TGTGCCATCAGTGTTGGGGACCAAGAGACCCAGTACTTC
CDR3: CAISVGDQETQYF
V: TRBV10-3
D: -
J: TRBJ2-5
size: -